The clone carrying this T cell receptor beta chain was detected a few times. The target antigen is unknown. This sample stems from a study of T cells after yellow fever vaccination. General study points: Clonotypes found in both CD4 and CD8 compartments made up a small share.

TCRdb re-derived calls from the 5' RACE reads in MiXCR, one entry per CDR3 protein. This table holds 100,000 to 150,000 distinct CDR3 sequences, under 9% found once. Germline lookup yields CDR1 SGHVS and CDR2 FNYEAQ. Trimming removed 5 bases from V and 9 bases from J; junction bases left unmatched: 5. The length of the CDR3 is 14 residues. This chain links TRBV7-6 with TRBJ1-6; 9 bases agree with TRBD1. The sample consisted of CD8+ T cells sorted from PBMCs, taken on the day of the yellow fever booster vaccination. This receptor was identified in a man aged 18 to 30 who received the YFV17D yellow fever vaccine. Written as DNA, the CDR3 is TGTGCCAGCAGCCCGGACAGGGGCCGTTCACCCCTCCACTTT. This codes for CASSPDRGRSPLHF.